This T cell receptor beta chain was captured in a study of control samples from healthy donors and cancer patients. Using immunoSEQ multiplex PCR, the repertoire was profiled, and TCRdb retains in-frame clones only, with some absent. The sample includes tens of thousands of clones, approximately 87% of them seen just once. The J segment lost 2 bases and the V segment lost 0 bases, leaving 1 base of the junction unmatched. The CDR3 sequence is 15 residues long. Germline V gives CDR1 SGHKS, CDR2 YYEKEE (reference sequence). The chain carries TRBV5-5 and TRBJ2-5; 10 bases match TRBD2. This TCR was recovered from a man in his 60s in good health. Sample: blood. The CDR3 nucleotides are TGTGCCAGCAGCTTGGGTAGCGGGGGGCAAGAGACCCAGTACTTC. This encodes CASSLGSGGQETQYF.